This TCR beta chain was captured by sequencing in a study of identifying expanded T cells in peripheral blood. To note about this clone: Its antigen is not known.

Data came from immunoSEQ multiplex PCR; TCRdb stores just in-frame clones and leaves some out. The sample includes approximately 110,000 clones, roughly 91% seen only once; the top ten take over 15%. The CDR3 contains 14 residues. Germline CDR1 reads MNHNS; CDR2 reads SASEGT. Trimming took 6 bases from V and 2 from J, leaving 8 bases between them. Findings of the study overall: Over about two and four weeks, about 15 and 19 clones changed, versus 1.2 between replicates. Across healthy donors, higher total template counts meant significantly greater approximately 2-week count variance.

The specimen sequenced was blood. The TCR comes from a person between 18 and 70 years old in good health. The chain recombines TRBV6-1 with TRBJ1-6, with D hard to call. The CDR3 reads CASRARPYNSPLHF. The DNA of the CDR3 is TGTGCCAGCAGGGCCCGGCCCTATAATTCACCCCTCCACTTT.